These T cell receptor beta chains were read from a single sample in a study of T cells in Graves' hyperthyroidism and ophthalmopathy. TCRdb used MiXCR to reprocess the multiplex PCR reads, holding one entry per CDR3 protein. This sample has 470,000 or so distinct CDR3 sequences, with less than 25% found just once. The sequenced sample consisted of blood. The receptors here all came from a man between 18 and 29 years old with Graves' hyperthyroidism. Each CDR3 is given with its conserved first and last residue. The order of the fields is CDR3 protein, CDR3 DNA, clone size, D gene, V gene, J gene. The D gene is left open where the match is weak. Clone size is shown for a subset of rows, as once, few, many or a class of expanded clone.

CDR3aa: CASSQRGKENYGYTF
CDR3nt: TGTGCCAGCAGCCAAAGGGGAAAGGAAAACTATGGCTACACCTTC
abundance: many
d_gene: -
v_gene: TRBV12-3/TRBV12-4
j_gene: TRBJ1-2

CDR3aa: CASIGGRNIQYF
CDR3nt: TGTGCCAGCATCGGGGGTAGAAACATTCAGTACTTC
abundance: few
d_gene: -
v_gene: TRBV2
j_gene: TRBJ2-4

CDR3aa: CASSKGPEQYF
CDR3nt: TGCGCCAGCAGCAAGGGGCCTGAGCAGTACTTC
abundance: many
d_gene: -
v_gene: TRBV5-1
j_gene: TRBJ2-7

CDR3aa: CASKERWITEAFF
CDR3nt: TGTGCCAGCAAGGAAAGGTGGATCACTGAAGCTTTCTTT
abundance: many
d_gene: -
v_gene: TRBV2
j_gene: TRBJ1-1

CDR3aa: CASTPTDLNTEAFF
CDR3nt: TGTGCCAGCACCCCGACAGACTTGAACACTGAAGCTTTCTTT
abundance: -
d_gene: -
v_gene: TRBV27
j_gene: TRBJ1-1

CDR3aa: CASSDRRTLNQPQHF
CDR3nt: TGTGCCAGCAGTGATCGACGGACGCTCAATCAGCCCCAGCATTTT
abundance: -
d_gene: -
v_gene: TRBV6-1
j_gene: TRBJ1-5

CDR3aa: CASSLFPTGEDGYTF
CDR3nt: TGTGCCAGCAGTTTATTCCCGACAGGGGAGGATGGCTACACCTTC
abundance: -
d_gene: TRBD1
v_gene: TRBV28
j_gene: TRBJ1-2

CDR3aa: CASSRTRQDGYTF
CDR3nt: TGTGCCAGCAGCAGAACCCGACAGGATGGCTACACCTTC
abundance: many
d_gene: -
v_gene: TRBV9
j_gene: TRBJ1-2

CDR3aa: CASSRGTAYEQYF
CDR3nt: TGTGCCAGCAGCCGTGGGACGGCTTACGAGCAGTACTTC
abundance: -
d_gene: -
v_gene: TRBV14
j_gene: TRBJ2-7

CDR3aa: CASSLFLPGAKNIQYF
CDR3nt: TGTGCCAGCAGTTTATTCTTACCAGGAGCCAAAAACATTCAGTACTTC
abundance: many
d_gene: -
v_gene: TRBV28
j_gene: TRBJ2-4

CDR3aa: CASSLPGSNQPQHF
CDR3nt: TGTGCCAGCAGCTTACCCGGCTCGAATCAGCCCCAGCATTTT
abundance: many
d_gene: -
v_gene: TRBV7-9
j_gene: TRBJ1-5

CDR3aa: CASSLQVAGELFF
CDR3nt: TGTGCCAGCAGTCTACAGGTTGCCGGGGAGCTGTTTTTT
abundance: many
d_gene: -
v_gene: TRBV6-5
j_gene: TRBJ2-2

CDR3aa: CATSDFRTGSVETQYF
CDR3nt: TGTGCCACCAGTGATTTTAGGACAGGGAGCGTTGAGACCCAGTACTTC
abundance: -
d_gene: TRBD1
v_gene: TRBV24-1
j_gene: TRBJ2-5

CDR3aa: CAAGWGYTGELFF
CDR3nt: TGTGCCGCGGGATGGGGGTACACCGGGGAGCTGTTTTTT
abundance: -
d_gene: -
v_gene: TRBV28
j_gene: TRBJ2-2

CDR3aa: CASKVDRALNTEAFF
CDR3nt: TGTGCCAGTAAGGTGGACAGGGCCTTGAACACTGAAGCTTTCTTT
abundance: many
d_gene: TRBD1
v_gene: TRBV6-1
j_gene: TRBJ1-1

CDR3aa: CAISHHPTGGIAEAFF
CDR3nt: TGTGCCATCAGCCATCATCCGACAGGGGGCATCGCTGAAGCTTTCTTT
abundance: many
d_gene: TRBD1
v_gene: TRBV10-3
j_gene: TRBJ1-1

CDR3aa: CSAVQGSTTEAFF
CDR3nt: TGCAGCGCCGTACAGGGGTCGACCACTGAAGCTTTCTTT
abundance: many
d_gene: TRBD1
v_gene: TRBV29-1
j_gene: TRBJ1-1

CDR3aa: CASSYQGAGLEGYTF
CDR3nt: TGTGCCAGCAGTTACCAGGGGGCAGGCCTGGAGGGCTACACCTTC
abundance: many
d_gene: TRBD1
v_gene: TRBV6-5
j_gene: TRBJ1-2

CDR3aa: CASSSLGGSGEAFF
CDR3nt: TGTGCCAGCAGTTCCCTGGGCGGAAGTGGTGAAGCTTTCTTT
abundance: many
d_gene: -
v_gene: TRBV27
j_gene: TRBJ1-1

CDR3aa: CAWSNMVDSPLHF
CDR3nt: TGTGCCTGGAGTAATATGGTGGATTCACCCCTCCACTTT
abundance: few
d_gene: -
v_gene: TRBV30
j_gene: TRBJ1-6

CDR3aa: CASSLEPVHYGYTF
CDR3nt: TGTGCCAGCAGCTTAGAACCAGTTCACTATGGCTACACCTTC
abundance: many
d_gene: -
v_gene: TRBV7-2
j_gene: TRBJ1-2

CDR3aa: CSAEKRTGAHLAQHF
CDR3nt: TGCAGTGCTGAAAAGAGGACAGGGGCCCATCTGGCCCAGCATTTT
abundance: many
d_gene: TRBD1
v_gene: TRBV20-1
j_gene: TRBJ1-5

CDR3aa: CASSYQSGGGYEQYF
CDR3nt: TGTGCCAGCAGCTACCAGAGCGGGGGGGGGTACGAGCAGTACTTC
abundance: -
d_gene: TRBD2
v_gene: TRBV27
j_gene: TRBJ2-7

CDR3aa: CASSRTGGQSEQYF
CDR3nt: TGTGCCAGCAGTAGGACAGGGGGCCAGTCCGAGCAGTACTTC
abundance: many
d_gene: TRBD1
v_gene: TRBV12-3/TRBV12-4
j_gene: TRBJ2-7

CDR3aa: CASSIGWAPAEAFF
CDR3nt: TGTGCCAGTAGTATAGGATGGGCCCCGGCTGAAGCTTTCTTT
abundance: many
d_gene: -
v_gene: TRBV19
j_gene: TRBJ1-1

CDR3aa: CSVDRGLSSYEQYF
CDR3nt: TGCAGCGTAGACAGGGGGCTATCGTCCTACGAGCAGTACTTC
abundance: many
d_gene: TRBD1
v_gene: TRBV29-1
j_gene: TRBJ2-7

CDR3aa: CASSSSRGIAWYEQYF
CDR3nt: TGTGCCAGCAGCTCATCGAGAGGGATCGCATGGTACGAGCAGTACTTC
abundance: many
d_gene: -
v_gene: TRBV11-1
j_gene: TRBJ2-7

CDR3aa: CASERAGGPQRNEQYF
CDR3nt: TGTGCCAGCGAGAGAGCGGGGGGGCCTCAGAGAAACGAGCAGTACTTC
abundance: -
d_gene: TRBD2
v_gene: TRBV2
j_gene: TRBJ2-7

CDR3aa: CASSYSRPGQGGGELFF
CDR3nt: TGTGCCAGCAGTTACTCGCGGCCCGGACAGGGAGGCGGGGAGCTGTTTTTT
abundance: -
d_gene: TRBD1
v_gene: TRBV6-5
j_gene: TRBJ2-2

CDR3aa: CASSQVHQNTIYF
CDR3nt: TGCGCCAGCAGCCAAGTCCACCAAAACACCATATATTTT
abundance: many
d_gene: -
v_gene: TRBV4-1
j_gene: TRBJ1-3

CDR3aa: CASSIEGHLSNTGELFF
CDR3nt: TGTGCCAGTAGTATAGAAGGACACCTATCGAACACCGGGGAGCTGTTTTTT
abundance: many
d_gene: -
v_gene: TRBV19
j_gene: TRBJ2-2

CDR3aa: CASGRARPTGELFF
CDR3nt: TGTGCCAGCGGTAGGGCCAGACCCACCGGGGAGCTGTTTTTT
abundance: few
d_gene: -
v_gene: TRBV7-9
j_gene: TRBJ2-2

CDR3aa: CASRPDSGLYGYTF
CDR3nt: TGTGCCAGTAGACCTGATTCCGGGCTCTATGGCTACACCTTC
abundance: many
d_gene: -
v_gene: TRBV19
j_gene: TRBJ1-2

CDR3aa: CATGPGVQETQYF
CDR3nt: TGTGCCACCGGCCCAGGGGTGCAAGAGACCCAGTACTTC
abundance: -
d_gene: -
v_gene: TRBV28
j_gene: TRBJ2-5

CDR3aa: CASSLPTGSETQYF
CDR3nt: TGTGCCAGCAGCTTACCGACAGGGAGCGAGACCCAGTACTTC
abundance: many
d_gene: TRBD1
v_gene: TRBV7-2
j_gene: TRBJ2-5

CDR3aa: CASIFGGGETGELFF
CDR3nt: TGTGCCAGCATCTTCGGAGGGGGCGAAACCGGGGAGCTGTTTTTT
abundance: many
d_gene: -
v_gene: TRBV6-5
j_gene: TRBJ2-2

CDR3aa: CASSYTFRDPRAGYTF
CDR3nt: TGTGCCAGCAGTTACACATTCCGGGACCCAAGGGCTGGCTACACCTTC
abundance: many
d_gene: -
v_gene: TRBV6-5
j_gene: TRBJ1-2

CDR3aa: CASGQGPEKLFF
CDR3nt: TGTGCCAGTGGACAGGGCCCTGAAAAACTGTTTTTT
abundance: many
d_gene: TRBD1
v_gene: TRBV2
j_gene: TRBJ1-4

CDR3aa: CASSIYPGAEAKNIQYF
CDR3nt: TGTGCCAGTAGTATCTACCCCGGGGCCGAAGCCAAAAACATTCAGTACTTC
abundance: few
d_gene: -
v_gene: TRBV19
j_gene: TRBJ2-4

CDR3aa: CASSGPGGEQYF
CDR3nt: TGTGCCAGCAGTGGCCCTGGGGGCGAGCAGTACTTC
abundance: -
d_gene: -
v_gene: TRBV12-3/TRBV12-4
j_gene: TRBJ2-7

CDR3aa: CASSYRVYGELFF
CDR3nt: TGTGCCAGCAGTTATAGGGTTTACGGGGAGCTGTTTTTT
abundance: many
d_gene: -
v_gene: TRBV3-1
j_gene: TRBJ2-2

CDR3aa: CASRRGGSYNSPLHF
CDR3nt: TGTGCCAGCAGGCGAGGGGGCTCCTATAATTCACCCCTCCACTTT
abundance: many
d_gene: -
v_gene: TRBV12-3/TRBV12-4
j_gene: TRBJ1-6

CDR3aa: CASSLETVYSNQPQHF
CDR3nt: TGTGCCAGCAGTTTAGAGACGGTTTATAGCAATCAGCCCCAGCATTTT
abundance: many
d_gene: -
v_gene: TRBV12-3/TRBV12-4
j_gene: TRBJ1-5

CDR3aa: CASSPGSGGKETQYF
CDR3nt: TGTGCCAGCAGTCCCGGGTCCGGAGGGAAAGAGACCCAGTACTTC
abundance: many
d_gene: -
v_gene: TRBV6-5
j_gene: TRBJ2-5

CDR3aa: CASSAPGTQYF
CDR3nt: TGTGCCAGCAGTGCCCCCGGGACACAGTACTTC
abundance: many
d_gene: -
v_gene: TRBV6-1
j_gene: TRBJ2-7